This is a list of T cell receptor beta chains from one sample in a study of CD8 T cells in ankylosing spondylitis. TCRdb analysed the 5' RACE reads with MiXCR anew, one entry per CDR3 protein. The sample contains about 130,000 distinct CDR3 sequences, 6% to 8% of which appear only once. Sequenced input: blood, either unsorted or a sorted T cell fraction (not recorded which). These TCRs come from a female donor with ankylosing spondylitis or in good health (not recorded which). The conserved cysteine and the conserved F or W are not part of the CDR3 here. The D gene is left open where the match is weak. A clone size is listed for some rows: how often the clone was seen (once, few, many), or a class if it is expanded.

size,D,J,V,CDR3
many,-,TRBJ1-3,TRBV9,ASSLNPGFSGNTIY
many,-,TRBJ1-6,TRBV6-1,ASSSGSKIGNSPLH
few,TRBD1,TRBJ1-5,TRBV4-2,ASSLLDRGNQPQH
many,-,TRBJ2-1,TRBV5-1,ASSQGGANNEQF
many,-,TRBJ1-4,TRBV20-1,SAPADATNEKLF
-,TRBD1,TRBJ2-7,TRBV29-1,SALPAGQGASYEQY
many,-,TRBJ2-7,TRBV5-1,ASSLVGGYEQY
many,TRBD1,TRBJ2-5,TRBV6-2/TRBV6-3,ASSYPRTGRQETQY
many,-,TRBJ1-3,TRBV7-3,ASSLTGRSTGNTIY
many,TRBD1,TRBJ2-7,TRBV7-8,ASSLAGQGYEQY
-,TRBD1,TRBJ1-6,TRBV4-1,ASSQSGQGNSPLH
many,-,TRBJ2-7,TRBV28,ASSTSAGTPFHKEQY
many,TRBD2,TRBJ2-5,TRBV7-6,ASSSKLAGGEETQY
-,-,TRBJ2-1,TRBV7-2,ASSLVGWNEQF
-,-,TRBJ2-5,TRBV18,ASSALGIETQY
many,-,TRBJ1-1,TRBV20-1,SARGGPYTEAF
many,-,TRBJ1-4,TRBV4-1,ASSLQAGDEKLF
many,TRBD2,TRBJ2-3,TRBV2,ASSEKSGGPTDTQY
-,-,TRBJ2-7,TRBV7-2,ASSHDGGGASYEQY
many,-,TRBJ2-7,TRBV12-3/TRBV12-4,ASSLTGIYEEQY
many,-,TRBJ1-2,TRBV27,ASSQDGVWNGYT
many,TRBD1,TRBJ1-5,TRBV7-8,ASSLGQTGNQPQH
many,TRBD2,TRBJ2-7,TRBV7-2,ASTLPGLGYEQY
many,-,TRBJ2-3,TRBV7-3,ASSLGGASTDTQY
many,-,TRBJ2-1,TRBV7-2,ASSLLAPGYNEQF
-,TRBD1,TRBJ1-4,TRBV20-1,SAKNGTGEKLF